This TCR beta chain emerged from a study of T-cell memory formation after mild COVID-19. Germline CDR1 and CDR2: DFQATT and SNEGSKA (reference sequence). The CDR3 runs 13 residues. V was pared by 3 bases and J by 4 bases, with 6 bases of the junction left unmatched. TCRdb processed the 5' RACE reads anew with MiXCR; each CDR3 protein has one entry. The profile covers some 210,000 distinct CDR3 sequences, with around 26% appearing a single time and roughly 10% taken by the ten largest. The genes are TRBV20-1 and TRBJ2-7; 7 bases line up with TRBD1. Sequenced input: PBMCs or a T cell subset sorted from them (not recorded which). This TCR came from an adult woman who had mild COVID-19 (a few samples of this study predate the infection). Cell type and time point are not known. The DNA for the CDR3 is TGCAGTGCTAGGGTCAGGGGGTCGTACGAGCAGTACTTC. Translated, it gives CSARVRGSYEQYF.